This T cell receptor beta chain appears in the sequencing data of a study of blood T cell repertoires in COVID-19. On the study more broadly: The origin of the acute and convalescent COVID-19 samples was the United States, Italy and Spain. PBMCs, B-cell-depleted T cells, or T cells provided the cDNA or gDNA that made up the material.

The authors' processing: Estimation of nucleated cell counts relied on the amplification of reference gene primers. The protocol was immunoSEQ multiplex PCR, while the TCRdb copy is restricted to in-frame clones and leaves out a portion. V, J and clone size derive from that table, while D and trimming were established from the DNA sequence. The data hold about 240,000 clones, with roughly nine tenths observed a single time. CDR1 and CDR2 from the germline V gene are LGHDT and YNNKEL (reference sequence). V was cut by 1 base and J by 6 bases, with 9 bases left in between. The CDR3 loop spans 13 amino acids.

The V and J genes are TRBV3-1 (or the pseudogene TRBV3-2) and TRBJ1-1, with D uncertain. The source of this sequence is a man in his 60s with acute or convalescent COVID-19. Sequenced sample: peripheral blood. The CDR3 is CASSQVRSPEAFF. The CDR3 nucleotides are TGTGCCAGCAGCCAAGTAAGGAGTCCTGAAGCTTTCTTT.